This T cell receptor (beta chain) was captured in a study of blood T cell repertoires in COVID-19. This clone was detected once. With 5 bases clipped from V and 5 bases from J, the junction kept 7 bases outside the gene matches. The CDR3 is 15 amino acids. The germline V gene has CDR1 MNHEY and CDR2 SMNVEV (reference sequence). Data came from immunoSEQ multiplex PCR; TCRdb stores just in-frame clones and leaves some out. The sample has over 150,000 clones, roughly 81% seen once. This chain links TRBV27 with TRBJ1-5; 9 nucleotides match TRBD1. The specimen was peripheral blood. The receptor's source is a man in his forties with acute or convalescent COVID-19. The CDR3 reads CASSDSGQGHQPQHF. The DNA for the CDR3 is TGTGCCAGCAGTGATTCGGGACAGGGCCATCAGCCCCAGCATTTT.